The present entry profiles one TCR beta chain with its context. These data come from a study of cytomegalovirus exposure and HLA in healthy donors. Both 60 Vbeta primers and 13 Jbeta primers went into the PCR. Libraries were prepared by immunoSEQ multiplex PCR; TCRdb keeps only in-frame clonotypes and omits some of them. The sample lists 100,000 or so clones, approximately 74% occurring once. This CDR3 has 15 amino acids. After removal of 7 bases from V and 3 bases from J, the junction contained 10 bases not matched to a gene. The germline gives CDR1 LNHDA, CDR2 SQIVND (reference sequence). The receptor's source is a middle-aged woman in good health and CMV-seronegative. The specimen was PBMCs. The chain carries TRBV19 and TRBJ2-5; TRBD1 aligns across 8 bases. In DNA, the CDR3 is TGTGCCAGTACGGAGCGGACAGGGCCGAAAGAGACCCAGTACTTC. It codes for CASTERTGPKETQYF. The entire variable domain, with the rest obtained from reference TRBV19 and TRBJ2-5, is as follows: DGGITQSPKYLFRKEGQNVTLSCEQNLNHDAMYWYRQDPGQGLRLIYYSQIVNDFQKGDIAEGYSVSREKKESFPLTVTSAQKNPTAFYLCASTERTGPKETQYFGPGTRLLVL.